The 30 T cell receptor beta chains reported below all come from one sample, sequenced in a study of blood T cell repertoires in COVID-19. TCRdb keeps only in-frame clones here, not all; method: immunoSEQ multiplex PCR. The table lists approximately 350,000 clones, under 95% of them singletons. The specimen sequenced was peripheral blood. The receptors stem from a woman aged 18-35 years who had recovered from COVID-19.

This clone has more than one count but fewer than ten. Other DNA sequences in this sample translate to the same CDR3. The rearrangement joins TRBV7-8 to TRBJ1-3; D is ambiguous. The CDR3 loop spans 12 amino acids. Germline V gene sequence: CDR1 SGHVS, CDR2 FQNEAQ. Trimming shortened V by 2 bases and J by 4 bases, and 3 bases separated the two germline ends. The CDR3 loop reads CASSLQGNTIYF. CDR3 sequence (DNA): TGTGCCAGCAGCTTACAGGGAAACACCATATATTTT.

This chain joins TRBV6-2 or TRBV6-3 and TRBJ2-3, with TRBD2 matching over 12 bases. CDR3 length: 16 amino acids. From germline, CDR1 is MNHEY and CDR2 SVGEGT. J was trimmed by 4 bases and V by 5 bases; bases with no gene match: 7. CDR3 sequence: CASSPYLAGGPDTQYF. The CDR3 coding sequence is TGTGCCAGCAGTCCCTACCTAGCGGGAGGGCCAGATACGCAGTATTTT.

The chain employs TRBV11-3 and TRBJ2-2; 8 nucleotides align to TRBD1. The CDR3 is 16 amino acids. Germline-derived CDR1 and CDR2 are SGHNT and YENEEA. Trimming cost V 5 bases and J 1 base; bases outside gene matches: 6. The CDR3 here is CASSPSGTGNTGELFF. The CDR3 coding sequence is TGTGCCAGCAGCCCCTCCGGGACAGGGAACACCGGGGAGCTGTTTTTT.

The table lists this clone with a count of one. The chain uses TRBV7-9 and TRBJ1-6, with no clear D. There are 11 residues in the CDR3. In germline, CDR1 is SEHNR, CDR2 FQNEAQ (reference sequence). Trimming took 3 bases from V and 10 from J, leaving 4 bases between them. This CDR3 is CASSFQSPLHF. The CDR3 DNA reads TGTGCCAGCAGCTTCCAGTCACCCCTCCACTTT.

The genes are TRBV4-1 and TRBJ2-1; TRBD1 might be the D (5 bases). Trimming shortened V by 3 bases and J by 8 bases, and 14 bases separated the two germline ends. The CDR3 is made up of 14 amino acids. The germline V gene has CDR1 MGHRA and CDR2 YSYEKL. The CDR3 DNA is TGCGCCAGCAGCCACCCAGGGTTAGGAGATGAGCAGTTCTTC. Protein: CASSHPGLGDEQFF.

V gene TRBV6-2 or TRBV6-3 combines with J gene TRBJ2-7; 7 nucleotides line up with TRBD1. Germline values: CDR1 MNHEY, CDR2 SVGEGT. CDR3 size: 14 residues. Trimming removed 6 bases from V and 2 bases from J; junction bases left unmatched: 7. CDR3 bases: TGTGCCAGCAGCACCAAACAGGGGACCTACGAGCAGTACGTC. Translated, it gives CASSTKQGTYEQYV.

The V call is TRBV5-4, the J call TRBJ2-3, with a weak D call TRBD2 (7 bases). The CDR3 spans 18 residues. The V and J ends lost 2 bases and 5 bases respectively, with 24 bases between them. Germline V gene sequence: CDR1 SGHNT, CDR2 YYREEE (reference sequence). This chain's CDR3 is CASSFTYQRDNPLDTQYF. The CDR3 DNA reads TGTGCCAGCAGCTTTACCTACCAGCGGGACAACCCGTTAGATACGCAGTATTTT.

The chain carries TRBV6-6 and TRBJ2-5; 7 nucleotides align to TRBD2. V lost 2 bases to trimming and J lost 4 bases; unmatched junction nucleotides: 7. Germline V gene lookup returns CDR1 MNHNY and CDR2 SVGAGI (reference sequence). The CDR3 runs 15 residues. CDR3 sequence reads: CASSYRREKGETQYF. The CDR3 DNA reads as TGTGCCAGCAGTTACAGGCGGGAGAAGGGAGAGACCCAGTACTTC.

V gene TRBV28 combines with J gene TRBJ1-5; 10 bases are a match to TRBD1. The trim removed 4 bases at V and 5 bases at J, leaving 5 bases unmatched. This CDR3 contains 15 residues. Germline V gives CDR1 MDHEN, CDR2 SYDVKM. The chain's CDR3 is CASSSPTGGDQPQHF. CDR3 DNA sequence: TGTGCCAGCAGTTCGCCGACAGGGGGCGATCAGCCCCAGCATTTT. Drawing the rest from reference TRBV28 and TRBJ1-5, the complete variable domain is DVKVTQSSRYLVKRTGEKVFLECVQDMDHENMFWYRQDPGLGLRLIYFSYDVKMKEKGDIPEGYSVSREKKERFSLILESASTNQTSMYLCASSSPTGGDQPQHFGDGTRLSIL.

This chain joins TRBV7-2 and TRBJ1-2; TRBD1 matches 9 bases. After removal of 5 bases from V and 5 bases from J, the junction contained 12 bases not matched to a gene. The CDR3 is 16 amino acids. The germline V gene encodes CDR1 SGHTA and CDR2 FQGNSA. CDR3 sequence: CASSPARRTGVYGYTF. The CDR3 nucleotides are TGTGCCAGCAGCCCGGCGAGGCGGACAGGGGTTTATGGCTACACCTTC.

This chain joins TRBV14 and TRBJ2-2, with 9 nucleotides matching TRBD1. Germline V gives CDR1 SGHDN, CDR2 FVKESK. V was pared by 4 bases and J by 7 bases, with 7 bases of the junction left unmatched. The CDR3 sequence is 15 residues long. The CDR3 reads CASSRKQGADGELFF. The CDR3 DNA reads TGTGCCAGCAGCCGAAAACAGGGGGCAGACGGGGAGCTGTTTTTT.

A remark on this clone: The same CDR3 is also encoded by other DNA sequences in this sample. J is TRBJ2-3 and V is TRBV27; 7 positions agree with TRBD2. This CDR3 is built from 13 residues. The germline CDR1 and CDR2 sequences are MNHEY and SMNVEV (reference sequence). Trimming removed 7 bases from V and 1 base from J; junction bases left unmatched: 2. The CDR3 region is CASKTSGTDTQYF. CDR3 nucleotide sequence: TGTGCCAGCAAAACTAGCGGCACAGATACGCAGTATTTT.

This rearrangement joins TRBV4-1 to TRBJ1-2; D remains ambiguous. The CDR3 runs 14 residues. The germline V gene encodes CDR1 MGHRA and CDR2 YSYEKL. Trimming cost V 4 bases and J 8 bases, with 17 bases left between them. CDR3 loop: CASSLLPGRGGYTF. The CDR3 DNA reads TGCGCCAGCAGCCTTCTTCCAGGAAGAGGGGGCTACACCTTC.

The chain joins TRBV24-1 to TRBJ2-3, with a possible D match to TRBD2 (5 bases). The V end was cut by 4 bases, the J end by 9 bases, with 13 bases between. The CDR3 runs 13 residues. Germline V lookup: CDR1 KGHDR, CDR2 SFDVKD. CDR3 sequence reads: CATSDPTTYTQYF. CDR3 DNA sequence: TGTGCCACCAGTGACCCGACTACTTACACGCAGTATTTT.

The chain joins TRBV6-2 or TRBV6-3 to TRBJ2-7; 8 positions agree with TRBD2. Germline CDR1 reads MNHEY; CDR2 reads SVGEGT. V was pared by 5 bases and J by 5 bases, with 5 bases of the junction left unmatched. The CDR3 consists of 13 residues. CDR3 loop: CASSNSGSNEQYV. CDR3 in DNA: TGTGCCAGCAGTAACAGCGGGAGTAACGAGCAGTACGTC.

The chain carries TRBV12-5 and TRBJ2-7; 7 bases are shared with TRBD1. This CDR3 contains 13 residues. The V gene end was trimmed by 6 bases and the J gene end by 6 bases; junction bases not matched to a gene: 8. Germline lookup yields CDR1 LGHNT and CDR2 FRNRAP. This chain's CDR3 is CASGSDRAREQYV. CDR3 coding DNA: TGTGCTAGTGGCTCCGACAGGGCACGCGAGCAGTACGTC.

The chain carries TRBV6-2 or TRBV6-3 and TRBJ1-2, with 9 bases fitting TRBD1. The CDR3 length is 12 residues. V was pared by 5 bases and J by 6 bases, with 1 base of the junction left unmatched. In germline, CDR1 is MNHEY, CDR2 SVGEGT. As DNA, the CDR3 is TGTGCCAGCAGTCGGACAGGGGATGGCTACACCTTC. Translating it yields CASSRTGDGYTF.

This clone was seen a single time. Additional DNA sequences in this sample encode the identical CDR3. V gene TRBV10-3 combines with J gene TRBJ2-6; D uncertain. This CDR3 is built from 15 residues. With 2 bases removed from V and 0 bases from J, the gap between germline ends came to 5 bases. CDR1 ENHRY and CDR2 SYGVKD come from the germline V gene. In nucleotides, the CDR3 is TGTGCCATCAGTGAGCGAGGCTCTGGGGCCAACGTCCTGACTTTC. Its translation is CAISERGSGANVLTF.

The chain carries TRBV7-2 and TRBJ2-3; tentative D call: TRBD1 (5 bases). Looked up from germline, CDR1 is SGHTA and CDR2 is FQGNSA. V was clipped by 3 bases and J by 3 bases, with 10 bases between them. This CDR3 region has 14 residues. CDR3 protein: CASSLETATDTQYF. Here the CDR3 DNA reads TGTGCCAGCAGCTTGGAGACAGCTACAGATACGCAGTATTTT. Drawing the rest from reference TRBV7-2 and TRBJ2-3, the complete variable domain is GAGVSQSPSNKVTEKGKDVELRCDPISGHTALYWYRQSLGQGLEFLIYFQGNSAPDKSGLPSDRFSAERTGGSVSTLTIQRTQQEDSAVYLCASSLETATDTQYFGPGTRLTVL.

The chain couples TRBV7-6 to TRBJ1-1, with D uncertain. The ends were cut back, 6 bases at V and 0 bases at J, with 14 bases in the middle. Germline V gives CDR1 SGHVS, CDR2 FNYEAQ. This CDR3 contains 15 residues. The CDR3 region has the DNA TGTGCCAGCAGTCGGGGTCCGAGACTGAACACTGAAGCTTTCTTT. Protein sequence: CASSRGPRLNTEAFF.

CDR3: CASRRESGNEQFF. Written as DNA, the CDR3 is TGTGCCAGCAGGAGGGAGAGCGGCAATGAGCAGTTCTTC. The chain employs TRBV11-2 and TRBJ2-1; possible D gene TRBD2, 5 bases. This CDR3 region has 13 residues. CDR1 SGHAT and CDR2 FQNNGV come from the germline V gene. Deletions cut 6 bases from V and 6 bases from J, with 12 bases between.

The rearrangement joins TRBV19 to TRBJ2-2; D is possibly TRBD1 (5 bases). With 6 bases removed from V and 7 bases from J, the gap between germline ends came to 12 bases. The germline gives CDR1 LNHDA, CDR2 SQIVND (reference sequence). The CDR3 loop spans 13 amino acids. The CDR3 protein is CASSLQGSGELFF. CDR3 sequence (DNA): TGTGCCAGTAGCCTTCAGGGTAGCGGGGAGCTGTTTTTT.

The CDR3 DNA reads as TGTGCCATCAGTGAGTCCGATAGCTATGGCTACACCTTC. Its protein product is CAISESDSYGYTF. The genes are TRBV10-3 and TRBJ1-2; D is uncertain. The CDR3 length is 13 residues. Trimming removed 0 bases from V and 4 bases from J, with 6 bases in between. CDR1 and CDR2 from the germline V gene are ENHRY and SYGVKD.

CDR3 residues: CASSISGENTEAFF. CDR3 sequence (DNA): TGTGCCAGTAGTATATCCGGGGAGAACACTGAAGCTTTCTTT. The chain is built from TRBV19 and TRBJ1-1; D gene unclear. The CDR3 is 14 residues long. The V gene's germline CDR1 is LNHDA and CDR2 SQIVND (reference sequence). V was pared by 2 bases and J by 1 base, with 8 bases between.

V is TRBV6-2 or TRBV6-3 and J is TRBJ1-2, with D perhaps matching TRBD1 (5 bases). Per the germline V gene, CDR1 is MNHEY and CDR2 is SVGEGT. CDR3 length: 12 residues. V dropped 2 bases and J dropped 8 bases, with 9 bases sitting between them. The DNA of the CDR3 is TGTGCCAGCAGTTACGAGCGGGACGGCTACACCTTC. This codes for CASSYERDGYTF.

The genes are TRBV6-2 or TRBV6-3 and TRBJ2-4; D may be TRBD2 (6 bases). V lost 2 bases and J lost 8, with 10 bases in between. In germline, CDR1 is MNHEY, CDR2 SVGEGT. This CDR3 contains 13 residues. CDR3 region: CASSYGTLDIQYF. The DNA of the CDR3 is TGTGCCAGCAGTTACGGGACTCTAGACATTCAGTACTTC.

The chain uses TRBV19 and TRBJ1-5; perhaps TRBD1 as D (5 bases). This CDR3 region has 14 residues. Germline loops: CDR1 LNHDA, CDR2 SQIVND (reference sequence). V was shortened by 10 bases and J by 7 bases, with 20 bases between the two germline ends. Here the CDR3 reads CATNRRQGGQPQHF. The CDR3 nucleotides read TGTGCCACGAACCGTCGGCAGGGAGGCCAGCCCCAGCATTTT.

This chain links TRBV18 with TRBJ2-3; maybe TRBD2 (6 bases). V was trimmed by 0 bases and J by 2 bases, leaving 12 bases between them. The CDR3 runs to 16 residues. The germline V gene has CDR1 KGHSH and CDR2 LQKENI. The CDR3 coding sequence is TGTGCCAGCTCACCACCGTTTCCGGGAGACACAGATACGCAGTATTTT. Translation gives CASSPPFPGDTDTQYF. The full variable domain, rest sourced from reference TRBV18 and TRBJ2-3, is NAGVMQNPRHLVRRRGQEARLRCSPMKGHSHVYWYRQLPEEGLKFMVYLQKENIIDESGMPKERFSAEFPKEGPSILRIQQVVRGDSAAYFCASSPPFPGDTDTQYFGPGTRLTVL.

This chain uses TRBV5-4 with TRBJ2-3; 13 bases line up with TRBD2. The germline V gene encodes CDR1 SGHNT and CDR2 YYREEE (reference sequence). The trim removed 3 bases at V and 3 bases at J, leaving 7 bases unmatched. The CDR3 runs 17 residues. CDR3 residues: CASSYYRTSGSTDTQYF. DNA of the CDR3: TGTGCCAGCAGCTACTACCGGACTAGCGGGAGTACAGATACGCAGTATTTT.

The rearrangement uses TRBV4-1 and TRBJ1-3, with D possibly TRBD1 on 6 matching bases. Per the germline V gene, CDR1 is MGHRA and CDR2 is YSYEKL. V lost 6 bases and J 0 bases, leaving 18 bases between the germline ends. This CDR3 is 17 amino acids long. In DNA form, the CDR3 reads TGCGCCAGCAGACAGACCAGGGGCCCGAGCTCTGGAAACACCATATATTTT. Its protein is CASRQTRGPSSGNTIYF.